This T cell receptor (beta chain) emerged from a study of blood T cell repertoires in COVID-19. The CDR3 is 12 amino acids. With V trimmed by 6 bases and J by 12 bases, 6 bases remained unmatched. Germline values: CDR1 LNHDA, CDR2 SQIVND (reference sequence). In the source study's methods: Amplifying reference gene primers gave estimates of nucleated cell counts. The method was immunoSEQ multiplex PCR; TCRdb's version includes in-frame clones alone and lacks a portion of them. V, J and clone size reflect that table, while D and trimming were determined from the DNA. The sample has nearly 400,000 clones, nearly 90% seen once.

This TCR was recovered from a woman in her twenties or thirties who had recovered from COVID-19. The chain links TRBV19 to TRBJ1-1; 11 positions agree with TRBD1. Input material: PBMCs or T cells enriched from blood (not recorded which). In DNA form, the CDR3 reads TGTGCCAGTAGCAGGGACAGGGGGTGGTCTTTCTTT. Protein sequence: CASSRDRGWSFF.